One sample yielded the 9 T cell receptor beta chains listed below, sequenced in a study of T cells in Graves' hyperthyroidism and ophthalmopathy. The TCR beta CDR3 regions underwent amplification using RNA transcripts as the source. TCR CDR3 underwent first-round RT-PCR with the HTBI primer set. One entry per CDR3 protein results from TCRdb running MiXCR on the multiplex PCR reads. The sample includes 700,000 to 850,000 distinct CDR3 sequences, approximately 36% of them seen just once. The material sequenced was blood. These receptors were taken from a woman aged 40 to 50 with Graves' hyperthyroidism.

Concerning this clonotype itself: A read error is possible here, since a much larger clone lies one base away. The chain is built from TRBV4-3 and TRBJ1-1; D unresolved. The germline gives CDR1 LGHNA, CDR2 YSLEER. The CDR3 spans 14 residues. Trimming removed 1 base at V and 3 bases at J, with 9 bases between. CDR3 region: CASSQGPMDTEAFF. The CDR3 bases are TGCGCCAGCAGCCAAGGGCCTATGGACACTGAAGCTTTCTTT.

The chain couples TRBV7-2 to TRBJ1-1; tentative D call: TRBD1 (5 bases). Germline CDR1 reads SGHTA; CDR2 reads FQGNSA. The CDR3 consists of 17 residues. Trimming removed 2 bases from V and 0 bases from J, with 16 bases in between. The CDR3 coding sequence is TGTGCCAGCAGCTTACTGGGGGGTGGGGAGATGAACACTGAAGCTTTCTTT. This gives the protein CASSLLGGGEMNTEAFF.

The chain uses TRBV5-1 and TRBJ1-3; D call uncertain. The germline CDR1 and CDR2 sequences are SGHRS and YFSETQ. The V and J ends lost 1 base and 13 bases respectively, with 18 bases between them. This CDR3 has 14 amino acids. In nucleotides, the CDR3 is TGCGCCAGCAGCTTGTCACCCCCAACGGCCGATATATATTTT. Translation: CASSLSPPTADIYF.

This clonotype was detected only a few times. V usage is TRBV15 and J usage is TRBJ1-2; tentatively, D is TRBD1 (5 bases). Trimming shortened V by 3 bases and J by 6 bases, and 26 bases separated the two germline ends. Germline CDR1 LNHNV, CDR2 YYDKDF (reference sequence). This CDR3 is built from 18 residues. In DNA form, the CDR3 reads TGTGCCACCAGCAGGGATAATTCCTACCGGGGACCGCTGAATGGCTACACCTTC. This encodes CATSRDNSYRGPLNGYTF. Full variable domain (missing parts from reference TRBV15 and TRBJ1-2): DAMVIQNPRYQVTQFGKPVTLSCSQTLNHNVMYWYQQKSSQAPKLLFHYYDKDFNNEADTPDNFQSRRPNTSFCFLDIRSPGLGDTAMYLCATSRDNSYRGPLNGYTFGSGTRLTVV.

The chain has TRBV5-1 and TRBJ1-1, with D perhaps matching TRBD1 (6 bases). The CDR3 extends over 15 amino acids. The germline V gene encodes CDR1 SGHRS and CDR2 YFSETQ. V lost 4 bases to trimming and J lost 7 bases, with 20 bases between them. CDR3: CASSVGGGRKGEAFF. The CDR3 DNA reads TGCGCCAGCAGCGTGGGGGGGGGCCGGAAAGGTGAAGCTTTCTTT.

About this clonotype: Sequence at one end of the junction differs from germline and may be a read error. The chain couples TRBV7-2 to TRBJ2-7; D may be TRBD1 (6 bases). CDR3 length equals 17 residues. CDR1 is SGHTA, CDR2 FQGNSA, per germline. The DNA of the CDR3 is TGCGCCAGCAGCCAAGACGTGGCGGACAGTGACACCTACGAGCAGTACTTC. The encoded protein is CASSQDVADSDTYEQYF. Complete variable domain (other parts from reference TRBV7-2 and TRBJ2-7): GAGVSQSPSNKVTEKGKDVELRCDPISGHTALYWYRQSLGQGLEFLIYFQGNSAPDKSGLPSDRFSAERTGGSVSTLTIQRTQQEDSAVYLCASSQDVADSDTYEQYFGPGTRLTVT.

This sequence joins TRBV5-4 and TRBJ2-7; D uncertain. CDR1 SGHNT and CDR2 YYREEE come from the germline V gene (reference sequence). V was clipped by 2 bases and J by 0 bases, with 3 bases between them. The CDR3 spans 12 residues. CDR3 region: CASSFHSYEQYF. The CDR3 DNA reads as TGTGCCAGCAGCTTCCACTCCTACGAGCAGTACTTC.

In this sample, this clonotype turned up many times. The gene calls are TRBV29-1 and TRBJ2-7, with 9 bases aligning to TRBD1. Germline loops: CDR1 SQVTM, CDR2 ANQGSEA. This CDR3 spans 13 amino acids. V shed 4 bases, J shed 3 bases, and the junction held 4 bases outside the gene matches. DNA for the CDR3: TGCAGCGTTGGGACAGGGGAAGGCTACGAGCAGTACTTC. It is translated as CSVGTGEGYEQYF.

This clonotype was picked up a small number of times. This CDR3 reads CASSLVGVLNSPLHF. The DNA for the CDR3 is TGTGCCAGCAGCTTAGTGGGGGTCCTGAATTCACCCCTCCACTTT. The chain employs TRBV7-2 and TRBJ1-6; D might be TRBD1 (5 bases). Per germline, CDR1 SGHTA and CDR2 FQGNSA. V lost 1 base, J lost 7 bases, and 11 bases lay in between. The CDR3 loop spans 15 amino acids. Drawing the rest from reference TRBV7-2 and TRBJ1-6, the complete variable domain is GAGVSQSPSNKVTEKGKDVELRCDPISGHTALYWYRQSLGQGLEFLIYFQGNSAPDKSGLPSDRFSAERTGGSVSTLTIQRTQQEDSAVYLCASSLVGVLNSPLHFGNGTRLTVT.